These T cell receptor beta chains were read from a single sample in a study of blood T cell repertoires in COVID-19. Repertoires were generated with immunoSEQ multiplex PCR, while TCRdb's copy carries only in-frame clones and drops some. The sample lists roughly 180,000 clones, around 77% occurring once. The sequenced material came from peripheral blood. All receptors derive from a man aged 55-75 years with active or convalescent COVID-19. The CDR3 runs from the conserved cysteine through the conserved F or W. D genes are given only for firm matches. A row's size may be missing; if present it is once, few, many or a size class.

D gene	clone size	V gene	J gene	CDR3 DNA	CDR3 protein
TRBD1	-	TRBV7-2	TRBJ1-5	TGTGCCAGCAGCTCCAGGGGGTCTGGTCAGCCCCAGCATTTT	CASSSRGSGQPQHF
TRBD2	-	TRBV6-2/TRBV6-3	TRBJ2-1	TGTGCCAGCAGTCCCTATAGCGGGAGGGCCAATGAGCAGTTCTTC	CASSPYSGRANEQFF
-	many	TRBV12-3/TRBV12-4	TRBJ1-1	TGTGCCAGCAGTTTATCAGGTGAAGCTTTCTTT	CASSLSGEAFF
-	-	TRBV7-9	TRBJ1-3	TGTGCCAGCAGCCCCAATTCCCTAGAGGTCGCCATATATTTT	CASSPNSLEVAIYF
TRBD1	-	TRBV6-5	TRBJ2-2	TGTGCCAGCTTCGGGACAGTTAACACCGGGGAGCTGTTTTTT	CASFGTVNTGELFF
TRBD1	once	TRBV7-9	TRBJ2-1	TGTGCCAGCAGCCCAAGACAGGGAGAAATGGCCTACAATGAGCAGTTCTTC	CASSPRQGEMAYNEQFF
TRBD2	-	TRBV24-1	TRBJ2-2	TGTGCCACCAGTCGGGAGGGCGCGAACACCGGGGAGCTGTTTTTT	CATSREGANTGELFF
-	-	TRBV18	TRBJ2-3	TGTGCCAGCTCACCACCGGAGGCAGATACGCAGTATTTT	CASSPPEADTQYF
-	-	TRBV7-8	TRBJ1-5	TGTGCCAGCAGCTTATATGGGGGGGGGCAGGGCGATCAGCCCCAGCATTTT	CASSLYGGGQGDQPQHF
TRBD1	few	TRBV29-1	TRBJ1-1	TGCAGCGTCGGCAGGGGGTCCGCTGAAGCTTTCTTT	CSVGRGSAEAFF
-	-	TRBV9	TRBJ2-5	TGTGCCAGCAGCCCATTTCGAGCGGAAGAGACCCAGTACTTC	CASSPFRAEETQYF
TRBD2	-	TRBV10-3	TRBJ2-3	TGTGCCATCAAAAGGGAGGGTACAGATACGCAGTATTTT	CAIKREGTDTQYF
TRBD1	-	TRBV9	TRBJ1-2	TGTGCCAGCAGCGTAGGGATACAGGGGCTCTATGGCTACACCTTC	CASSVGIQGLYGYTF
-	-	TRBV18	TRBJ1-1	TGTGCCAGCTCACCCTCGGCCGGGTCAGGGGAAGCTTTCTTT	CASSPSAGSGEAFF
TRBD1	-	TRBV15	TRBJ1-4	TGTGCCACCAGCAGGGACAGGGCGTTTAATGAAAAACTGTTTTTT	CATSRDRAFNEKLFF
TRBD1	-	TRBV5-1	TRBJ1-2	TGCGCCAGCAGCCCACCGGGACAGGCCTCAGGCACCTTC	CASSPPGQASGTF
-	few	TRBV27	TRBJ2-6	TGTGCCAGCAGGCACAGCTCCGGGGCCAACGTCCTGACTTTC	CASRHSSGANVLTF
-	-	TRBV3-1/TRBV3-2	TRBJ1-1	TGTGCCAGCAGCCAAGTTCCAGGGGCGAACACTGAAGCTTTCTTT	CASSQVPGANTEAFF
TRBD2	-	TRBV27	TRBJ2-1	TGTGCCAGCAGTTCAACAGGACTAGCGGGGCCACAGTTCTTC	CASSSTGLAGPQFF
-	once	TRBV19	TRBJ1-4	TGTGCCACCCACGGTAGCCTTGCAACTAATGAAAAACTGTTTTTT	CATHGSLATNEKLFF
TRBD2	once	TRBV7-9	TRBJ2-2	TGTGCCAGCAGCTCGACGAGACTAGCGGGACTGAACACCGGGGAGCTGTTTTTT	CASSSTRLAGLNTGELFF
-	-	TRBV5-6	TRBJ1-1	TGTGCCAGCAGCCTTAGACAGTCCATGAACACTGAAGCTTTCTTT	CASSLRQSMNTEAFF
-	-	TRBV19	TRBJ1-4	TGTGCCAGTAGTTGGACAACTGCAACTAATGAAAAACTGTTTTTT	CASSWTTATNEKLFF
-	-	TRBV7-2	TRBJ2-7	TGTGCCAGCAGCTTATCCTCCTCCTACGAGCAGTACTTC	CASSLSSSYEQYF
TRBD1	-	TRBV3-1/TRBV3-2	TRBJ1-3	TGTGCCAGCAGCCAACAGACAGGGAATGGAAACACCATATATTTT	CASSQQTGNGNTIYF
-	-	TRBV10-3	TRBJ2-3	TGTGCCATCTGGAGCGGCACAGATACGCAGTATTTT	CAIWSGTDTQYF
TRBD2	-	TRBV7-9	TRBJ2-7	TGTGCCAGCAGCCCCCGACTAGCGGGGTACGAGCAGTACTTC	CASSPRLAGYEQYF
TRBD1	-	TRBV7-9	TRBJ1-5	TGTGCCAGCAGCTTAGGCACAGGGGCGGAGGGAAATCAGCCCCAGCATTTT	CASSLGTGAEGNQPQHF
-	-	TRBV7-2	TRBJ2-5	TGTGCCAGCAGCTCGAGCGGGCACAAGACCCAGTACTTC	CASSSSGHKTQYF
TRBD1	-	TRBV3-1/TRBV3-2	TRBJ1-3	TGTGCCAGCAGCCAAGACTTCATATACAGGGGGACCTCTGGAAACACCATATATTTT	CASSQDFIYRGTSGNTIYF
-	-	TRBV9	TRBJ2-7	TGTGCCAGCAGCGTATTGGCAGGCTCTGGCGACGAGCAGTACTTC	CASSVLAGSGDEQYF
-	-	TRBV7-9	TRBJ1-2	TGTGCCAGCAGCCCCGAGGCGGGGGGTTATGGCTACACCTTC	CASSPEAGGYGYTF
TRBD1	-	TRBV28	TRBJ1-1	TGTGCCAGCAGTTCCAGGGGGCTCACTGAAGCTTTCTTT	CASSSRGLTEAFF
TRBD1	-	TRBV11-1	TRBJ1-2	TGTGCCAGCAGCCGGGACAGGAACTATGGCTACACCTTC	CASSRDRNYGYTF
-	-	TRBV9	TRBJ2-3	TGTGCCAGCAGCGTTGGCGGGGCGGCCGATACGCAGTATTTT	CASSVGGAADTQYF
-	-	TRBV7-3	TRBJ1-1	TGTGCCAGCAGCTTAACAGGGGGGAACACTGAAGCTTTCTTT	CASSLTGGNTEAFF
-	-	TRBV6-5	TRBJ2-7	TGTGCCAGCAGTTACGGCCCAAAGAACGAGCAGTACTTC	CASSYGPKNEQYF
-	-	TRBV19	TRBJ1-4	TGTGCCAGTAGACTGGGAGCTAATGAAAAACTGTTTTTT	CASRLGANEKLFF
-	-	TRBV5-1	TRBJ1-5	TGCGCCAGCAGCTTGGGTGGGGGCTACGGCAATCAGCCCCAGCATTTT	CASSLGGGYGNQPQHF
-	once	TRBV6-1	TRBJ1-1	TGTGCCAGCAGTCCCTCCGGACAGCCGAACACTGAAGCTTTCTTT	CASSPSGQPNTEAFF
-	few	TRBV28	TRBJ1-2	TGTGCCAGCAGCTCAGGGGAGTCAAACTATGGCTACACCTTC	CASSSGESNYGYTF
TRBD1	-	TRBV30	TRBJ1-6	TGTGCCTGGAGTGTACCCCAGGGGGGCTCCTATAATTCACCCCTCCACTTT	CAWSVPQGGSYNSPLHF
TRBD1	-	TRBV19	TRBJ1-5	TGTGCCAGTGCAGGGGGTCCTGGAGCGCCCCAGCATTTT	CASAGGPGAPQHF
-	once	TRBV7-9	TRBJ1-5	TGTGCCAGCAGCCACGGGGGGCTCGGGCAGCCCCAGCATTTT	CASSHGGLGQPQHF
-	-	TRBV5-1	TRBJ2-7	TGCGCCAGCAGCCCCCGCCAGGACGAGCAGTACTTC	CASSPRQDEQYF
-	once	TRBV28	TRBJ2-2	TGTGCCAGCACAGATCAAAGCGGGGAGCTGTTTTTT	CASTDQSGELFF
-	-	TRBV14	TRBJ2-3	TGTGCCAGCAGCCAAGAGCGGTACACAGATACGCAGTATTTT	CASSQERYTDTQYF
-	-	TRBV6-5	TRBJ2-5	TGTGCCAGCAGACATGACAGACTCCAAGAGACCCAGTACTTC	CASRHDRLQETQYF
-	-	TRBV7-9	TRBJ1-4	TGTGCCAGCAGCTTAGGGCAGGCGGGGGAAAAACTGTTTTTT	CASSLGQAGEKLFF
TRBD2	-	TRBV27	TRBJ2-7	TGTGCCAGCAGGTACGGGACTAGCGGAGGGGTTTACGAGCAGTACTTC	CASRYGTSGGVYEQYF
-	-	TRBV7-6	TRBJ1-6	TGTGCCAGCAGCTCGAGGCTGGGTAGCACTTCACCCCTCCACTTT	CASSSRLGSTSPLHF
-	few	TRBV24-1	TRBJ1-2	TGTGCCACCAGTGAAGGAGGAAACTATGGCTACACCTTC	CATSEGGNYGYTF
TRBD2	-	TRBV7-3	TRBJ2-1	TGTGCCAGCAGCTCTGGGACTAGCGTTGGGGAGCAGTTCTTC	CASSSGTSVGEQFF